A selection of T cell receptor beta chains follows, all from one sample in a study of blood T cell repertoires in COVID-19. Data came from immunoSEQ multiplex PCR; TCRdb stores just in-frame clones and leaves some out. The sample holds tens of thousands of clones, roughly 87% seen once. Sequenced sample: peripheral blood. Receptors originate from a human donor with active COVID-19. The donor label of this sample is uncertain. The CDR3 runs from the conserved cysteine through the conserved F or W. D genes are given only for firm matches. A clone size is listed for some rows: how often the clone was seen (once, few, many), or a class if it is expanded.

j_gene: TRBJ1-4; len: 14; abundance: once; v_gene: TRBV2; d_gene: TRBD1; CDR3aa: CASRETGGNEKLFF; CDR3nt: TGTGCCAGCAGGGAGACAGGGGGGAATGAAAAACTGTTTTTT
j_gene: TRBJ1-2; len: 14; abundance: NA; v_gene: TRBV10-3; d_gene: NA; CDR3aa: CAIGGGGANYGYTF; CDR3nt: TGTGCCATAGGGGGGGGCGGAGCTAACTATGGCTACACCTTC
j_gene: TRBJ2-2; len: 17; abundance: NA; v_gene: TRBV3-1/TRBV3-2; d_gene: TRBD1; CDR3aa: CASSRYRDRGNTGELFF; CDR3nt: TGTGCCAGCAGCCGATACCGGGACAGGGGAAACACCGGGGAGCTGTTTTTT
j_gene: TRBJ2-5; len: 15; abundance: NA; v_gene: TRBV7-8; d_gene: TRBD2; CDR3aa: CASSLRAGGHGTQYF; CDR3nt: TGTGCCAGCAGCTTAAGAGCGGGGGGGCATGGGACCCAGTACTTC
j_gene: TRBJ1-1; len: 12; abundance: NA; v_gene: TRBV19; d_gene: NA; CDR3aa: CASSIGITEAFF; CDR3nt: TGTGCCAGTAGTATAGGTATCACTGAAGCTTTCTTT
j_gene: TRBJ1-2; len: 12; abundance: few; v_gene: TRBV6-2/TRBV6-3; d_gene: NA; CDR3aa: CASSDRRGGYTF; CDR3nt: TGTGCCAGCAGTGACAGAAGAGGCGGCTACACCTTC
j_gene: TRBJ2-4; len: 14; abundance: NA; v_gene: TRBV29-1; d_gene: TRBD1; CDR3aa: CSAWDRQKVGIQYF; CDR3nt: TGCAGCGCTTGGGACAGGCAAAAGGTGGGCATTCAGTACTTC
j_gene: TRBJ2-2; len: 17; abundance: NA; v_gene: TRBV5-6; d_gene: NA; CDR3aa: CASSLVGGSAGTGELFF; CDR3nt: TGTGCCAGCAGCTTGGTCGGCGGATCCGCGGGCACCGGGGAGCTGTTTTTT
j_gene: TRBJ2-7; len: 14; abundance: NA; v_gene: TRBV7-8; d_gene: TRBD2; CDR3aa: CASSLDQRGFEQYF; CDR3nt: TGTGCCAGCAGCTTAGACCAGCGGGGTTTCGAGCAGTACTTC
j_gene: TRBJ2-7; len: 15; abundance: NA; v_gene: TRBV6-1; d_gene: TRBD2; CDR3aa: CASSETRGAAYEQYF; CDR3nt: TGTGCCAGCAGTGAAACGCGGGGGGCGGCCTACGAGCAGTACTTC
j_gene: TRBJ1-3; len: 15; abundance: NA; v_gene: TRBV5-5; d_gene: NA; CDR3aa: CASSLQGGIGNTIYF; CDR3nt: TGTGCCAGCAGCTTGCAAGGGGGAATTGGAAACACCATATATTTT
j_gene: TRBJ1-1; len: 12; abundance: few; v_gene: TRBV6-6; d_gene: TRBD1; CDR3aa: CASSSADRRAFF; CDR3nt: TGTGCCAGCAGTTCGGCGGACAGGAGGGCTTTCTTT
j_gene: TRBJ2-7; len: 17; abundance: NA; v_gene: TRBV6-2/TRBV6-3; d_gene: NA; CDR3aa: CASSYPPGVAGIYEQYF; CDR3nt: TGTGCCAGCAGTTACCCCCCCGGGGTGGCCGGGATATACGAGCAGTACTTC
j_gene: TRBJ2-3; len: 16; abundance: NA; v_gene: TRBV5-1; d_gene: NA; CDR3aa: CASSLTGGTSTDTQYF; CDR3nt: TGCGCCAGCAGCTTAACAGGAGGGACTAGCACAGATACGCAGTATTTT